This T cell receptor beta chain was sequenced for a study of blood T cell repertoires in COVID-19. At the level of the study: Some COVID-19 samples were acute and others convalescent; all came from the United States, Italy and Spain. T cells, B-cell-depleted T cells, or PBMCs supplied cDNA or gDNA.

Per the germline V gene, CDR1 is SGHRS and CDR2 is YFSETQ. There are 16 residues in the CDR3. V lost 7 bases, J lost 3 bases, and 20 bases lay in between. The authors' processing: Estimation of nucleated cell counts was performed using reference gene primer amplification. Assay: immunoSEQ multiplex PCR; the TCRdb copy retains only in-frame clones and omits some. V, J and clone size were drawn from that table, and D and trimming were deduced from the DNA. This sample has 250,000 to 350,000 clones, with 80% to 90% found just once. The origin of this receptor is a woman between 50 and 59 years old with acute or convalescent COVID-19. Sequencing was performed on peripheral blood. The chain links TRBV5-1 to TRBJ1-5; D might be TRBD1 (6 bases). The CDR3 bases are TGCGCCAGCGCCGCGGGGGGCGATACTGCCAATCAGCCCCAGCATTTT. Translated, it gives CASAAGGDTANQPQHF.